The subject of this entry is one TCR beta chain. Its target antigen remains unknown. Base qualities are not provided; no much larger clone lies one nucleotide away. Participants in the prospective study were aged roughly 18 to 89 years, lived in over 20 United States geographic areas, and enrolled through a virtual design. Cohort assignment in the prospective study relied on participant-reported clinical history from a screening survey and a study questionnaire. Recovered participants in ImmuneRACE Cohort 3 were defined by two consecutive negative NP/OP PCR tests, clearance by a healthcare professional, or resolution of symptoms. Mobile phlebotomists in the prospective study collected whole blood, serum and a nasopharyngeal or oropharyngeal swab from every participant. Additional blood draws and questionnaires over a 2-month period could optionally be provided by prospective study participants. Before DNA extraction, blood samples from the prospective study were shipped at room temperature or frozen.

TCRbeta CDR3 regions were amplified from genomic DNA by means of the immunoSEQ Assay, a bias-controlled multiplex PCR. On the study's bioinformatics: Within the assay, amplification of reference gene primers was used to estimate how many nucleated cells each sample contained. To quantify the absolute abundance of each unique TCRbeta CDR3 rearrangement, sequence reads were collapsed and filtered. Productive Simpson clonality was computed per sample as the square root of Simpson's diversity index over productive rearrangements. This immuneACCESS table, as held by TCRdb, lists in-frame sequences with V and J called but not all clones. Of the missing ones, under half trace to an unresolved V gene in checked studies; the others have no known cause. Clonal size and the V and J genes are those of that table, whereas D and trimming came from the DNA. The sample table shows around 480,000 clones, and approximately 86% are seen once. The ten largest clones add up to 0.65% to 0.9% of the sample.

The sample comes from a study of blood T cell repertoires in COVID-19 (dated by TCRdb to between 2020 and 2021). At the level of the whole study: Samples covering the acute and convalescent phases of COVID-19 were provided by collaborators in the United States, Italy and Spain. The material from the prospective study consisted of cDNA or gDNA derived from T cells, B-cell-depleted T cells, or PBMCs. Subjects who had been exposed to COVID-19, were actively infected with it, or had recovered from it provided the deeply sampled blood TCRbeta repertoires that made up the dataset. The repertoires were released in a freely available public database intended as a resource for research on the immune response to SARS-CoV-2. Samples came from the ongoing ImmuneRACE study (first 160 participants) plus 1,254 subjects from 6 global collaborators. Nearly every sample came with metadata listing a de-identified subject ID, COVID-19 status, age in years and sex. Where HLA class I and class II types were available, the types were taken from metadata supplied by the sample provider, not from assay-based typing. The study at large found these results: Clinical and demographic metadata were provided uncurated, with the amount varying by source and participant.

Unmatched junction bases come to 9, with V trimmed by 3 bases and J by 4 bases. Reading the germline V gene gives CDR1 KGHSH and CDR2 LQKENI. Measured from the cysteine to the phenylalanine, the CDR3 is 17 residues long. CDR3 DNA is the only sequence kept; it has 51 bases, read in frame from the first base. The chain uses TRBV18 and TRBJ2-2; a stretch of 9 junction bases matches TRBD1. The sequencing input was PBMCs or T cells enriched from blood (not recorded which). This TCR came from a woman between 18 and 30 years old who had recovered from COVID-19. The bases read TGTGCCAGCTCACCCCCGACAGGGGGACGTGCCACCGGGGAGCTGTTTTTT. Its protein product is CASSPPTGGRATGELFF.